This T cell receptor beta chain was retrieved from a study of control samples from healthy donors and cancer patients (dated by TCRdb to between 2020 and 2021). Libraries were prepared through the immunoSEQ multiplex PCR assay. TCRdb retrieved this table from immuneACCESS and kept in-frame rearrangements only. Not all clones are present; in checked studies, unresolved V genes account for under half, and no reason is known for the remainder. The sample table contains about 140,000 clones; only one count was recorded for 94% of them. The top ten hold 10% to 15% of the sample. A word on this clone: The target of this receptor is not known. No base quality values were provided; no much bigger clone lies one nucleotide off.

CDR3 length: 15 amino acids, cysteine to phenylalanine. Only CDR3 DNA is held: 45 bases, read in frame from base 1. After removal of 4 bases from V and 4 bases from J, the junction retains 7 bases not matched to a gene. CDR1 MDHEN and CDR2 SYDVKM were looked up in the germline V gene. Material: blood. In this chain, TRBV28 is recombined with TRBJ2-1; a stretch of 7 junction bases matches TRBD2. This clonotype was sampled from a man in his forties in good health. The DNA sequence is given as TGTGCCAGCAGTTCTGTAGCGGGTGAATACAATGAGCAGTTCTTC. Its translation is CASSSVAGEYNEQFF.